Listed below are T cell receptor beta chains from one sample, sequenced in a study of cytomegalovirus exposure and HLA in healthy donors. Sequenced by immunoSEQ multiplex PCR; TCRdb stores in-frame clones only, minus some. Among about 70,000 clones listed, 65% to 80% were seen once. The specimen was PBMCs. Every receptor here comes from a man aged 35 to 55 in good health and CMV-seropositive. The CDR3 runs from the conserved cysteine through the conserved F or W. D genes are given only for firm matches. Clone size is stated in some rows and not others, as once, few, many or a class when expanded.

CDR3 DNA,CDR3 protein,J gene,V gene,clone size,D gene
TGTGCCAGCGAATCACCGCATGAGGAAAAACTGTTTTTT,CASESPHEEKLFF,TRBJ1-4,TRBV6-1,-,-
TGTGCCAGCACAGCCGGGACAGGTGCTAACTATGGCTACACCTTC,CASTAGTGANYGYTF,TRBJ1-2,TRBV6-4,-,TRBD1
TGCGCCAGCAGTTCAACGGGACAGAATAATTCACCCCTCCACTTT,CASSSTGQNNSPLHF,TRBJ1-6,TRBV5-1,-,TRBD1
TGTGCCTGGAGTGTAGCTGGGGGCTGGAGCTATGGCTACACCTTC,CAWSVAGGWSYGYTF,TRBJ1-2,TRBV30,once,-
TGTGCCAGCAGTGAAGGGGACACGAGCTCCTACGAGCAGTACTTC,CASSEGDTSSYEQYF,TRBJ2-7,TRBV2,-,-
TGCGCCAGCAGCTTGGAGCGGGAGCAGTACTTC,CASSLEREQYF,TRBJ2-7,TRBV5-1,-,-
TGTGCCAGCAGCTTAATTAGCGGGGGGGTTGGCTCAGATACGCAGTATTTT,CASSLISGGVGSDTQYF,TRBJ2-3,TRBV11-2,-,TRBD2
TGTGCCAGCAGCGTAGCGGCAGGGAAGGGCTACGAGCAGTACTTC,CASSVAAGKGYEQYF,TRBJ2-7,TRBV9,few,-
TGTGCCAGCAGCACTAATGACAGGGTGCCGAATGAGCAGTTCTTC,CASSTNDRVPNEQFF,TRBJ2-1,TRBV6-5,-,TRBD1
TGTGCCACCAGCGCACGACAGGGCCCCGAAGCTTTCTTT,CATSARQGPEAFF,TRBJ1-1,TRBV15,many,TRBD1
TGTGCCATCAGTGAGTCGATTGCCGGGGAGACCCAGTACTTC,CAISESIAGETQYF,TRBJ2-5,TRBV10-3,-,-
TGTGCCAGTAGTCGAACTAGCGGGAGTCCTGATACGCAGTATTTT,CASSRTSGSPDTQYF,TRBJ2-3,TRBV19,medium-sized,TRBD2
TGTGCCAGTATGGGACAGGGGCGTGGCTACACCTTC,CASMGQGRGYTF,TRBJ1-2,TRBV19,-,TRBD1
TGTGCCAGCAGCTTAGTTATGCAGCAAGAGACCCAGTACTTC,CASSLVMQQETQYF,TRBJ2-5,TRBV7-2,-,-
TGTGCCAGCAGTTTCGGGGGGGCCCCTATTGAAGCTTTCTTT,CASSFGGAPIEAFF,TRBJ1-1,TRBV27,-,-
TGCGCCAGCAGTAATTCCCTTTTAGCGGGGGGGCTCACAGGAAAAAACATTCAGTACTTC,CASSNSLLAGGLTGKNIQYF,TRBJ2-4,TRBV10-2,-,TRBD2
TGCGCCAGCAGCTCCTGGACTAGCGGTGGGGGGAATGAGCAGTTCTTC,CASSSWTSGGGNEQFF,TRBJ2-1,TRBV4-3,-,TRBD2
TGTGCCATCAGTGACGTAACCTACGAGCAGTACTTC,CAISDVTYEQYF,TRBJ2-7,TRBV10-3,-,-